Listed below are T cell receptor beta chains from one sample, sequenced in a study of cytomegalovirus exposure and HLA in healthy donors. Some clones are missing from TCRdb's copy, which holds only in-frame ones; the method was immunoSEQ multiplex PCR. The table lists under 400,000 clones, 70% to 90% of them singletons. Input material: PBMCs. The receptors originated from a young woman in good health and CMV-seronegative. The CDR3 runs from the conserved cysteine through the conserved F or W. The D gene is left open where the match is weak. Only some rows state a clone size, as once, few, many or a class for expanded clones.

>TRBV29-1|-|TRBJ2-5|-
CSVAGPQMGAQYF
TGCAGCGTGGCGGGACCCCAAATGGGGGCCCAGTACTTC
>TRBV4-2|TRBD2|TRBJ2-3|-
CASSPQREGSLDTQYF
TGTGCCAGCAGCCCCCAGCGGGAGGGCTCGTTAGATACGCAGTATTTT
>TRBV5-8|TRBD1|TRBJ2-1|once
CASTLGTGYNEQFF
TGTGCCAGCACCCTCGGGACAGGGTACAATGAGCAGTTCTTC
>TRBV6-1|TRBD2|TRBJ2-1|-
CASSQTSGGGDEQFF
TGTGCCAGCAGCCAGACTAGCGGGGGAGGGGATGAGCAGTTCTTC
>TRBV27|TRBD1|TRBJ1-1|-
CASSLFWDRVDTEAFF
TGTGCCAGCAGTTTATTCTGGGACAGGGTGGACACTGAAGCTTTCTTT
>TRBV6-1|-|TRBJ1-1|-
CASIQKRTEAFF
TGTGCCAGCATCCAAAAGCGCACTGAAGCTTTCTTT
>TRBV4-1|-|TRBJ2-1|-
CASSERSSYNEQFF
TGCGCCAGCAGCGAAAGGAGCTCCTACAATGAGCAGTTCTTC
>TRBV6-5|TRBD2|TRBJ2-3|-
CASRRLAVLTDTQYF
TGTGCCAGCAGACGGCTAGCGGTACTCACAGATACGCAGTATTTT
>TRBV13|-|TRBJ1-1|-
CASSWVGKTEAFF
TGTGCCAGCAGCTGGGTCGGGAAAACTGAAGCTTTCTTT
>TRBV29-1|TRBD1|TRBJ1-3|-
CSVRMGQGSGNTIYF
TGCAGCGTGAGAATGGGACAGGGTTCCGGAAACACCATATATTTT
>TRBV28|-|TRBJ1-6|-
CASIETANSPLHF
TGTGCCAGCATAGAAACAGCCAATTCACCCCTCCACTTT
>TRBV29-1|TRBD1|TRBJ1-2|once
CSVVGGQKNGYTF
TGCAGCGTTGTGGGGGGACAGAAAAATGGCTACACCTTC
>TRBV28|TRBD1|TRBJ1-4|few
CASSLDRWTNEKLFF
TGTGCCAGCAGTTTGGACAGGTGGACTAATGAAAAACTGTTTTTT
>TRBV2|TRBD1|TRBJ2-7|-
CASSLDRGISYEQYF
TGTGCCAGCAGTCTGGACAGGGGAATATCCTACGAGCAGTACTTC
>TRBV2|TRBD2|TRBJ2-3|-
CASSRGLAGVIGTDTQYF
TGTGCCAGCAGCCGGGGACTAGCGGGGGTAATTGGCACAGATACGCAGTATTTT
>TRBV6-6|-|TRBJ2-6|few
CASSYEASGANVLTF
TGTGCCAGCAGTTACGAAGCTTCTGGGGCCAACGTCCTGACTTTC
>TRBV7-9|-|TRBJ2-1|-
CASSSKRDTLSYEQFF
TGTGCCAGCAGCTCAAAACGGGACACCCTAAGCTATGAGCAGTTCTTC
>TRBV28|TRBD1|TRBJ2-7|few
CASSLQGNEQYF
TGTGCCAGCAGTCTACAGGGGAACGAGCAGTACTTC
>TRBV2|TRBD2|TRBJ2-7|once
CASTRGGDYEQYF
TGTGCCAGCACGCGGGGGGGAGACTACGAGCAGTACTTC
>TRBV5-8|TRBD2|TRBJ2-3|-
CASSDGTSGGTDTQYF
TGTGCCAGCAGCGACGGGACTAGCGGGGGCACAGATACGCAGTATTTT
>TRBV4-1|TRBD1|TRBJ2-5|once
CASSLGQGEETQYF
TGCGCCAGCAGCCTAGGACAGGGCGAGGAGACCCAGTACTTC
>TRBV5-6|-|TRBJ2-5|-
CASSFGGEETQYF
TGTGCCAGCAGCTTCGGCGGTGAAGAGACCCAGTACTTC
>TRBV6-1|TRBD1|TRBJ1-2|-
CASSEQGVYGYTF
TGTGCCAGCAGTGAGCAGGGGGTCTATGGCTACACCTTC
>TRBV28|-|TRBJ2-1|-
CASSSVGSGNNEQFF
TGTGCCAGCAGCTCGGTGGGTTCGGGTAACAATGAGCAGTTCTTC
>TRBV6-5|TRBD1|TRBJ1-4|-
CASSVGQSNEKLFF
TGTGCCAGCAGCGTGGGACAGAGTAATGAAAAACTGTTTTTT
>TRBV18|TRBD2|TRBJ2-7|-
CASSPKELAGPYEQYF
TGTGCCAGCTCACCAAAGGAACTAGCGGGACCCTACGAGCAGTACTTC
>TRBV18|TRBD2|TRBJ2-7|-
CASSPGTSGSRTHEQYF
TGTGCCAGCTCACCCGGGACTAGCGGGAGTAGAACTCACGAGCAGTACTTC
>TRBV28|-|TRBJ2-7|-
CASSPDLGEQYF
TGTGCCAGCAGCCCGGACTTAGGCGAGCAGTACTTC
>TRBV6-1|TRBD2|TRBJ2-1|-
CATGVGLAGSDEQFF
TGTGCCACCGGGGTAGGACTAGCGGGGTCGGATGAGCAGTTCTTC
>TRBV4-1|TRBD2|TRBJ2-5|-
CASSQVAGVSQVETQYF
TGCGCCAGCAGCCAAGTTGCGGGGGTGTCCCAAGTGGAGACCCAGTACTTC
>TRBV5-1|-|TRBJ1-6|-
CASSLETRDNSPLHF
TGCGCCAGCAGCTTGGAGACGAGGGATAATTCACCCCTCCACTTT
>TRBV6-1|-|TRBJ1-6|once
CASTERSSSPLHF
TGTGCCAGCACAGAGAGGTCATCTTCACCCCTCCACTTT
>TRBV5-6|-|TRBJ1-1|-
CASSLAGVGTEAFF
TGTGCCAGCAGCTTGGCGGGGGTAGGCACTGAAGCTTTCTTT
>TRBV6-5|-|TRBJ2-3|-
CASSYSVLGATDTQYF
TGTGCCAGCAGTTACTCGGTCCTCGGTGCCACAGATACGCAGTATTTT
>TRBV6-6|-|TRBJ2-7|-
CASSQPPSGGSYEQYF
TGTGCCAGCAGCCAACCCCCGAGCGGAGGTTCCTACGAGCAGTACTTC
>TRBV4-2|TRBD2|TRBJ2-2|-
CASSQTGLAGGRYTGELFF
TGTGCCAGCAGCCAAACGGGACTAGCGGGGGGGCGATACACCGGGGAGCTGTTTTTT
>TRBV6-1|TRBD1|TRBJ1-1|-
CASARTGGGTEAFF
TGTGCCAGCGCCCGGACAGGAGGGGGCACTGAAGCTTTCTTT
>TRBV9|-|TRBJ1-5|-
CASSASGQVNQPQHF
TGTGCCAGCAGCGCGTCGGGACAAGTCAATCAGCCCCAGCATTTT
>TRBV11-2|TRBD2|TRBJ2-1|-
CASSLAAGDAEQFF
TGTGCCAGCAGCTTAGCAGCGGGAGACGCTGAGCAGTTCTTC
>TRBV5-1|TRBD1|TRBJ2-7|-
CASRRQGADEQYF
TGCGCCAGCAGGAGACAGGGTGCCGACGAGCAGTACTTC
>TRBV6-5|-|TRBJ2-7|-
CASKLGGWVYEQYF
TGTGCCAGCAAGCTCGGGGGTTGGGTCTACGAGCAGTACTTC
>TRBV2|TRBD1|TRBJ2-4|-
CASSDRGQGFENIQYF
TGTGCCAGCAGTGACAGGGGGCAAGGATTCGAAAACATTCAGTACTTC
>TRBV2|-|TRBJ2-1|once
CASSKTQRYLDEQFF
TGTGCCAGCTCTAAGACCCAGAGATACCTAGATGAGCAGTTCTTC
>TRBV9|TRBD1|TRBJ1-1|-
CASSAGGWTEAFF
TGTGCCAGCAGCGCAGGGGGCTGGACTGAAGCTTTCTTT
>TRBV18|TRBD2|TRBJ2-1|-
CASSPPTSDLYNEQFF
TGTGCCAGCTCACCACCGACTAGCGACCTTTACAATGAGCAGTTCTTC
>TRBV6-6|-|TRBJ2-1|-
CASSWSGAGNEQFF
TGTGCCAGCAGTTGGTCAGGGGCCGGCAATGAGCAGTTCTTC
>TRBV6-5|TRBD1|TRBJ1-2|-
CASRQRDRGGGYTF
TGTGCCAGCAGGCAAAGAGACAGGGGGGGAGGCTACACCTTC
>TRBV18|-|TRBJ1-1|-
CASSPRRERNTEAFF
TGTGCCAGCTCACCACGAAGGGAGCGGAACACTGAAGCTTTCTTT
>TRBV29-1|-|TRBJ1-2|-
CSVSTGTSLYGYTF
TGCAGCGTTTCCACAGGGACCTCCCTTTATGGCTACACCTTC
>TRBV10-3|-|TRBJ2-1|-
CAISGNLYNEQFF
TGTGCCATCAGCGGGAATCTCTACAATGAGCAGTTCTTC
>TRBV7-6|TRBD1|TRBJ2-2|-
CASSADRRARELFF
TGTGCCAGCAGCGCGGACAGGCGCGCAAGGGAGCTGTTTTTT
>TRBV27|TRBD1|TRBJ1-6|-
CASRASTGGPYSPLHF
TGTGCCAGCAGGGCTTCGACAGGGGGCCCTTACTCACCCCTCCACTTT
>TRBV10-1|-|TRBJ2-7|-
CASSQNRYEQYF
TGCGCCAGCAGCCAGAACCGCTACGAGCAGTACTTC
>TRBV15|TRBD2|TRBJ2-5|-
CATSGVTSGLQETQYF
TGTGCCACCAGCGGAGTTACTAGCGGGCTCCAAGAGACCCAGTACTTC
>TRBV6-1|-|TRBJ1-1|-
CASSELTGVNTEAFF
TGTGCCAGCAGTGAATTGACAGGCGTGAACACTGAAGCTTTCTTT